A single sample is the source of the 5 T cell receptor beta chains below, sequenced in a study of blood T cell repertoires in COVID-19 (dated by TCRdb to 2020 to 2022). The library was made by the immunoSEQ multiplex PCR assay. TCRdb took over this immuneACCESS table, retaining in-frame rearrangements with V and J assigned. Such tables are incomplete; in checked studies, under half of the missing clones stem from an unresolved V gene, and the remainder is unexplained. In this sample the table shows approximately 180,000 clones, over 75% of which occur a single time. Of the sample, approximately 9.8% falls within the top ten clones. The sample was peripheral blood. Source of these receptors: a woman at least 80 years old with acute or convalescent COVID-19.

The chain couples TRBV10-3 to TRBJ1-3; D is possibly TRBD1 (6 bases). Looked up from germline, CDR1 is ENHRY and CDR2 is SYGVKD. The CDR3 loop spans 14 amino acids. The ends were cut back, 10 bases at V and 0 bases at J, with 13 bases in the middle. CDR3 bases: TGTGCCAGCGTGGACAGAAGCTCTGGAAACACCATATATTTT. The encoded protein is CASVDRSSGNTIYF.

The chain couples TRBV7-2 to TRBJ2-3, with no clear D. V lost 1 base and J 2 bases, leaving 10 bases between the germline ends. This CDR3 region has 15 residues. Germline V gene sequence: CDR1 SGHTA, CDR2 FQGNSA. The CDR3 spells CASSLGGFDTDTQYF. As DNA, the CDR3 is TGTGCCAGCAGCTTAGGAGGTTTCGACACAGATACGCAGTATTTT.

This clone was picked up a small number of times. The chain uses TRBV18 and TRBJ1-1; D call uncertain. Germline-derived CDR1 and CDR2 are KGHSH and LQKENI. This CDR3 comprises 12 residues. Trimming left V 5 bases short and J 1 base short, with 5 bases between. CDR3 loop: CASSSQNTEAFF. The DNA for the CDR3 is TGTGCCAGCTCATCCCAGAACACTGAAGCTTTCTTT.

V gene TRBV6-2 or TRBV6-3 combines with J gene TRBJ1-1, with D uncertain. Trimming removed 0 bases from V and 11 bases from J, with 16 bases in between. This CDR3 comprises 14 residues. Germline assignment: CDR1 MNHEY and CDR2 SVGEGT. CDR3 sequence reads: CASSYSRLGGVAFF. The CDR3 DNA is TGTGCCAGCAGTTACTCGAGGTTGGGAGGTGTTGCTTTCTTT.

The gene calls are TRBV2 and TRBJ2-5; D gene unclear. CDR1 is SNHLY and CDR2 is FYNNEI in the germline V gene. The V and J ends lost 0 bases and 4 bases respectively, with 3 bases between them. The CDR3 length is 12 residues. The CDR3 bases are TGTGCCAGCAGTGAAGCTCGAGAGACCCAGTACTTC. It is translated as CASSEARETQYF.